The sample holds a few counts of the clone carrying this TCR beta chain. The CDR3 totals 14 residues. The V end was cut by 5 bases, the J end by 4 bases, with 14 bases between. The V gene's germline CDR1 is MNHEY and CDR2 SVGAGI. These data are taken from a study of blood T cells in healthy people across ages. Sample-barcoded 5' priming and a J-beta primer mix drove a second PCR of about 6 to 12 cycles. TCRdb re-called the 5' RACE reads with MiXCR, one entry per CDR3 protein. The sample records under 700,000 distinct CDR3 sequences, around 24% being singletons. These same data were also listed under a study on T cells of mothers and their children.

This chain connects TRBV6-5 to TRBJ2-5, with a possible D match to TRBD1 (5 bases). The sample taken for sequencing was blood. This clonotype was obtained from a boy younger than 18 in good health. The CDR3 bases are TGTGCCAGCAGTCTAGAGGACATGTCAGAGACCCAGTACTTC. As protein: CASSLEDMSETQYF.